Sequencing of this TCR beta chain was carried out in a study of T cells after yellow fever vaccination. A 5'RACE template-switching step, the method used to make TCR cDNA, added a universal primer site and UMIs. Via MiXCR, TCRdb re-called the 5' RACE reads, giving one row per CDR3 protein. Among some 160,000 distinct CDR3 sequences listed, almost 7% were seen once. The CDR3 contains 12 residues. V lost 6 bases to trimming and J lost 4 bases, with 7 bases between them. Germline CDR1 SGHRS, CDR2 YFSETQ. This clonotype was observed many times. The origin of this receptor is a man aged 18 to 29 who received the YFV17D yellow fever vaccine. This specimen consisted of CD4+ T cells sorted from PBMCs, obtained about 5 days after the first yellow fever vaccination. The rearrangement uses TRBV5-1 and TRBJ2-2; D is unresolved. The CDR3: CASKTGTGELFF. CDR3 DNA: TGCGCCAGCAAAACGGGCACCGGGGAGCTGTTTTTT.